The text below deals with one T cell receptor (beta chain). Its antigen is unknown. When the RNA was reverse transcribed, random hexamers were used with an input of about 0.45 to 1 ug. TCRdb processed the immunoSEQ multiplex PCR reads anew with MiXCR; each CDR3 protein has one entry. The repertoire consists of under 200,000 distinct CDR3 sequences, with under 95% occurring once and the leading ten covering 0.095% to 0.13%. These data are taken from a study of CD8 T cells in Susac syndrome. Study-level points and caveats: The CD4+ T cell repertoires in Susac syndrome were not clonally expanded.

This CDR3 comprises 18 residues. V was shortened by 5 bases and J by 0 bases, with 20 bases between the two germline ends. Looked up from germline, CDR1 is LNHDA and CDR2 is SQIVND (reference sequence). This TCR came from a human donor with Susac syndrome. The specimen sequenced was CD4+ T cells from PBMCs. The chain employs TRBV19 and TRBJ1-5; D is unclear. CDR3 residues: CASSLTRTMGYSNQPQHF. The CDR3, as DNA: TGTGCCAGTAGTCTAACGAGGACGATGGGATATAGCAATCAGCCCCAGCATTTT.